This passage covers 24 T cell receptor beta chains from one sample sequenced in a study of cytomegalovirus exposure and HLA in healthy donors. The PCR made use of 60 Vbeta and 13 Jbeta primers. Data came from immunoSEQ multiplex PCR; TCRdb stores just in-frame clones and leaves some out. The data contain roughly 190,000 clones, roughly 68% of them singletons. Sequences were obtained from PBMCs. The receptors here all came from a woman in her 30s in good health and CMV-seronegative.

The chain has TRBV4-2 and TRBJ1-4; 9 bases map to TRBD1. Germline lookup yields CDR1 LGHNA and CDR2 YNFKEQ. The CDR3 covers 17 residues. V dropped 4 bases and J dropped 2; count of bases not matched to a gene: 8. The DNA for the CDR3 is TGTGCCAGCAGCCCGGGACAGGGAAGGAGGACTAATGAAAAACTGTTTTTT. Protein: CASSPGQGRRTNEKLFF.

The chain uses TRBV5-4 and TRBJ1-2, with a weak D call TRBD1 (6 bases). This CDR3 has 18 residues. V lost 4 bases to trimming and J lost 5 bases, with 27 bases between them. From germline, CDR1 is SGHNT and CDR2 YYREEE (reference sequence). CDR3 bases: TGTGCCAGCAGCGCCCTAGGGTCCACAGGGTCAGCGGTGTATGGCTACACCTTC. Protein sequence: CASSALGSTGSAVYGYTF.

DNA for the CDR3: TGTGCCAGCAGCTTAGAGCCGGGGTTAAACACTGAAGCTTTCTTT. Protein: CASSLEPGLNTEAFF. The chain employs TRBV7-8 and TRBJ1-1; no firm D call. CDR3 length: 15 amino acids. Germline CDR1 is SGHVS and CDR2 is FQNEAQ. V lost 1 base and J lost 2, with 11 bases in between.

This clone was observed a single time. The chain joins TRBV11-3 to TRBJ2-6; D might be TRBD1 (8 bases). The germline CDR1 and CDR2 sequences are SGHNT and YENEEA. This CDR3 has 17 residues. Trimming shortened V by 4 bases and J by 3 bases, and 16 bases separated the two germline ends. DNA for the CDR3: TGTGCCAGCAGCTCTGGACAGGGAGGGTTTGGGGCCAACGTCCTGACTTTC. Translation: CASSSGQGGFGANVLTF.

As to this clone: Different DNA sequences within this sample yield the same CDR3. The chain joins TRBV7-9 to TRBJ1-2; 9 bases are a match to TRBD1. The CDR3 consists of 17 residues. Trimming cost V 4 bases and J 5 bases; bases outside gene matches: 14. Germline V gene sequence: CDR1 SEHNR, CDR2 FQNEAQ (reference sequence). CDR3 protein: CASSSNTGQGLTYGYTF. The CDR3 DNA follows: TGTGCCAGCAGCTCTAACACCGGACAGGGGCTAACATATGGCTACACCTTC.

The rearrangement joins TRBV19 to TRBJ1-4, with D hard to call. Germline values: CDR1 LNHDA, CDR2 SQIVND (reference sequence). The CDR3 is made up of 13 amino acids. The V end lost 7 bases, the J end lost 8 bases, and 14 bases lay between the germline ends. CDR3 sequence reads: CASTPRVEEKLFF. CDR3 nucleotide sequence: TGTGCCAGTACCCCCCGGGTGGAAGAAAAACTGTTTTTT. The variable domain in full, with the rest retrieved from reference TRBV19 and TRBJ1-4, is DGGITQSPKYLFRKEGQNVTLSCEQNLNHDAMYWYRQDPGQGLRLIYYSQIVNDFQKGDIAEGYSVSREKKESFPLTVTSAQKNPTAFYLCASTPRVEEKLFFGSGTQLSVL.

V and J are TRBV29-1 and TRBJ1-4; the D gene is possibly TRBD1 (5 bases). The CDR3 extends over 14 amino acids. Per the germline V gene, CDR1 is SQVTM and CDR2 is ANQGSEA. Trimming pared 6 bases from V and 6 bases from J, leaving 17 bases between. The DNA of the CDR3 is TGCAGCGTAGGGCGGGGGGGACCTTATGAAAAACTGTTTTTT. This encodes CSVGRGGPYEKLFF.

Written as DNA, the CDR3 is TGTGCTAGTGGTCTAACCAGGGGGGACTATGGCTACACCTTC. This gives the protein CASGLTRGDYGYTF. The J gene is TRBJ1-2, the V gene TRBV12-5, with 7 bases identical to TRBD1. V lost 5 bases to trimming and J lost 3 bases; unmatched junction nucleotides: 6. The V gene's germline CDR1 is LGHNT and CDR2 FRNRAP. The CDR3 is 14 amino acids.

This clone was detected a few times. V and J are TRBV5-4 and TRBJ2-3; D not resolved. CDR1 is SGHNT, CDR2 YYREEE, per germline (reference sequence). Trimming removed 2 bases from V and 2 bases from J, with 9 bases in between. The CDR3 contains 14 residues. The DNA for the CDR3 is TGTGCCAGCAGCTTAACCATAGACACAGATACGCAGTATTTT. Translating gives CASSLTIDTDTQYF. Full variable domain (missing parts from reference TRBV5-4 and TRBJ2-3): ETGVTQSPTHLIKTRGQQVTLRCSSQSGHNTVSWYQQALGQGPQFIFQYYREEENGRGNFPPRFSGLQFPNYSSELNVNALELDDSALYLCASSLTIDTDTQYFGPGTRLTVL.

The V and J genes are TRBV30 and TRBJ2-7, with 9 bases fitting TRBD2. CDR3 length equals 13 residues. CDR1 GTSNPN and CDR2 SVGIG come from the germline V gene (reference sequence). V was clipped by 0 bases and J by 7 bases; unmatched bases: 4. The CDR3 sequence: CAWSVAGGLEQYF. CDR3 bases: TGTGCCTGGAGTGTAGCGGGAGGTTTGGAGCAGTACTTC.

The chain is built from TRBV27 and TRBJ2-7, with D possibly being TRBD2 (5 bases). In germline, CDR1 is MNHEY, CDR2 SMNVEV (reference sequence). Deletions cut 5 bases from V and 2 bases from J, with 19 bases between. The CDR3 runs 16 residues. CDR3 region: CASSPSWLAEAYEQYF. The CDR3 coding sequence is TGTGCCAGCAGTCCCTCCTGGTTGGCGGAGGCCTACGAGCAGTACTTC.

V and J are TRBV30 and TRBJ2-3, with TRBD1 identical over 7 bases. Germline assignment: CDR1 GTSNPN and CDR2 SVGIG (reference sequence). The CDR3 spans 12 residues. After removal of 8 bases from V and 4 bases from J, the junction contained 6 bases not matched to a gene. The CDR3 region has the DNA TGTGCCCTCGACAGGGCCGCAGATACGCAGTATTTT. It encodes CALDRAADTQYF.

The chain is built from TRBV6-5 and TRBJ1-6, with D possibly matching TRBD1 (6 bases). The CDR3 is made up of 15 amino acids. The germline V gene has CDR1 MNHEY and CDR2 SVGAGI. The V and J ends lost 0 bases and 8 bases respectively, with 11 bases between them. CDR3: CASSYSTGFDSPLHF. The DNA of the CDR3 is TGTGCCAGCAGTTACTCGACAGGTTTCGATTCACCCCTCCACTTT.

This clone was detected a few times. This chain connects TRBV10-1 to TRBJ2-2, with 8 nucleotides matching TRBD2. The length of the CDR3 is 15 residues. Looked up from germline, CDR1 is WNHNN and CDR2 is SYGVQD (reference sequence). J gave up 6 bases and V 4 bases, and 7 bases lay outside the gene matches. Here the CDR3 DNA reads TGCGCCAGCAGTGTAGAAGCGGGGGTGGCCGGGGAGCTGTTTTTT. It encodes CASSVEAGVAGELFF.

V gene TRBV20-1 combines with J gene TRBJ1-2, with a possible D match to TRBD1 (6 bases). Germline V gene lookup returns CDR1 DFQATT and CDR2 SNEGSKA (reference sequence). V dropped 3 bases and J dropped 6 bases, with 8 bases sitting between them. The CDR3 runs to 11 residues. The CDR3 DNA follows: TGCAGTGCTAGTCGGACAGATGGCTACACCTTC. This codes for CSASRTDGYTF.

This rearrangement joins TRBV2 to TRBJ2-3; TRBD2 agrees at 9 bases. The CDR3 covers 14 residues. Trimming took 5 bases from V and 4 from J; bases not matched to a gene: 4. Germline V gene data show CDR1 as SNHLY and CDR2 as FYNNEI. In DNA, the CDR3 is TGTGCCAGCAGTCTTAGCGGGAGTGCAGATACGCAGTATTTT. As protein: CASSLSGSADTQYF. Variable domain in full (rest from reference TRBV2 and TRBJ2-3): EPEVTQTPSHQVTQMGQEVILRCVPISNHLYFYWYRQILGQKVEFLVSFYNNEISEKSEIFDDQFSVERPDGSNFTLKIRSTKLEDSAMYFCASSLSGSADTQYFGPGTRLTVL.

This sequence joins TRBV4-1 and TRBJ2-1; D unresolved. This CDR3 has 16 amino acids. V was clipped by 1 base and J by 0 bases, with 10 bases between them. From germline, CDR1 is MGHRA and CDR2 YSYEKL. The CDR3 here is CASSQVLTSSYNEQFF. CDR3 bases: TGCGCCAGCAGCCAAGTTTTAACAAGCTCCTACAATGAGCAGTTCTTC.

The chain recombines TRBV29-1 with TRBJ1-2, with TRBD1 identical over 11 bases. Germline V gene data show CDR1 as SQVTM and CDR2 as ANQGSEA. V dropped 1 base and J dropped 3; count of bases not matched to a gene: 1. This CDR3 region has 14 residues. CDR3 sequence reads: CSVEGTGGDYGYTF. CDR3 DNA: TGCAGCGTTGAAGGGACAGGGGGCGACTATGGCTACACCTTC.

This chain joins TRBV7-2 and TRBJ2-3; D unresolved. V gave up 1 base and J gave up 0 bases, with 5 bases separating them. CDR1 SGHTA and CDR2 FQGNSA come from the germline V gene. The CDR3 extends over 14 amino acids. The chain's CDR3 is CASSLGISTDTQYF. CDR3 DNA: TGTGCCAGCAGCTTAGGTATTAGCACAGATACGCAGTATTTT.

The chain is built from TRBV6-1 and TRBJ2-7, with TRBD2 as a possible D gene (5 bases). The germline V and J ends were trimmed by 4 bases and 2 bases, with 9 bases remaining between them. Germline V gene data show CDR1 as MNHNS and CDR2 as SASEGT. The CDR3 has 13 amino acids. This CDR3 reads CASSAWETYEQYF. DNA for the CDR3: TGTGCCAGCAGTGCGTGGGAGACCTACGAGCAGTACTTC.

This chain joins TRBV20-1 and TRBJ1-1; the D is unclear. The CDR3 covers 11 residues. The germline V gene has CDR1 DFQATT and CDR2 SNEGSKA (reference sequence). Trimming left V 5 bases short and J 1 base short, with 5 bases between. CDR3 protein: CSAEGNTEAFF. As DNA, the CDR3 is TGCAGTGCTGAGGGGAACACTGAAGCTTTCTTT.

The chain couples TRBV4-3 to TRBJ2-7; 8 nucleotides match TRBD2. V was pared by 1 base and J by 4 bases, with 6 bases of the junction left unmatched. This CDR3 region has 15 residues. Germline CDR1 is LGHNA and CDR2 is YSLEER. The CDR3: CASSQVRGDLYEQYF. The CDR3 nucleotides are TGCGCCAGCAGCCAAGTGCGGGGGGACCTTTACGAGCAGTACTTC.

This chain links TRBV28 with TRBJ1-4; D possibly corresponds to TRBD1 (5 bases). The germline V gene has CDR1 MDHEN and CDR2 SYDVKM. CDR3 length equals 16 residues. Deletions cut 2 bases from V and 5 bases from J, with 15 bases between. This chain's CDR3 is CASSLGPGSGNEKLFF. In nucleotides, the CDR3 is TGTGCCAGCAGTTTAGGACCCGGTTCAGGGAATGAAAAACTGTTTTTT. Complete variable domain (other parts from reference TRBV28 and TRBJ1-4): DVKVTQSSRYLVKRTGEKVFLECVQDMDHENMFWYRQDPGLGLRLIYFSYDVKMKEKGDIPEGYSVSREKKERFSLILESASTNQTSMYLCASSLGPGSGNEKLFFGSGTQLSVL.

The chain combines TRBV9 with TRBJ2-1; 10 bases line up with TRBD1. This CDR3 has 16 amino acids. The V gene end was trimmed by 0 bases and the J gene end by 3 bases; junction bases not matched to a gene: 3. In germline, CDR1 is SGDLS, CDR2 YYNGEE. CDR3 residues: CASSVVGDRGYNEQFF. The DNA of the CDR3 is TGTGCCAGCAGCGTAGTTGGGGACAGGGGCTACAATGAGCAGTTCTTC.